This TCR beta chain is drawn from a study of cytomegalovirus exposure and HLA in healthy donors. Assay used: immunoSEQ multiplex PCR; TCRdb lists only in-frame clones, some missing. The sample lists tens of thousands of clones; around nine tenths were seen once. Note on this clone: Its matching antigen is unknown.

Regarding the study as a whole: Cytomegalovirus-associated status was assigned to fewer than 200 TCR beta chains. In the 130 or so validation repertoires, about 94% of cluster scores exceeded 0, per a later analysis. Both high specificity and high sensitivity reportedly marked the classifier's diagnosis of cytomegalovirus status.

Unmatched junction bases numbered 7, after V lost 0 bases and J lost 2 bases. From germline, CDR1 is GTSNPN and CDR2 SVGIG (reference sequence). The CDR3 has 15 amino acids. This TCR came from a man between 18 and 35 years old in good health and CMV-seronegative. This sequence joins TRBV30 and TRBJ2-7, with 7 bases identical to TRBD2. The sample was PBMCs. The CDR3 is CAWSVGLVHAYEQYF. In DNA, the CDR3 is TGTGCCTGGAGTGTAGGACTAGTTCACGCCTACGAGCAGTACTTC.